This TCR beta chain was captured by sequencing in a study of shared clonotypes between healthy human individuals. Each sample came from a Caucasian adult donor living in Nashville, Tennessee. The investigators split CD4+ cells into a CD45RA+ naive subset and a CD45RA-negative memory subset. Study results and caveats: Since donors were few, the genetic and exposure-history diversity represented was limited.

Method: immunoSEQ multiplex PCR; TCRdb's copy keeps in-frame clones and lacks some. This sample has some 2,500,000 clones, with over 85% found just once. Regarding this clone: What it binds is unknown.

The CDR3 length is 10 residues. Germline CDR1 GTSNPN, CDR2 SVGIG (reference sequence). The TCR sequence derives from a man between 18 and 29 years old in good health. Some clones in this sample may be carry-over from other donors' samples. The sample comprised naive CD4+ T cells from PBMCs. Specified subset: CD45RA+ positively selected. The J gene is TRBJ2-5, the V gene TRBV30, with no clear D. The end of the DNA is better explained by TRBJ2-7, so the J call may be wrong. The CDR3 coding sequence is TGTGCCTTAATGGGGTTCGAGCAGTACTTC. It encodes CALMGFEQYF.